The next 22 T cell receptor beta chains were all read from a single sample in a study of T cell repertoires in cytomegalovirus infection. MiXCR was run by TCRdb on the reads, yielding one entry per CDR3 protein. The sample holds roughly 230,000 distinct CDR3 sequences; roughly 12% are singletons and the top ten take under 2%. Sequenced input: PBMCs. All receptors derive from a human donor in good health (CMV status not recorded). Some clones in this sample may be carry-over from other donors' samples.

This clonotype appeared a few times. The chain uses TRBV27 and TRBJ1-1; D call uncertain. The V and J ends lost 8 bases and 2 bases respectively, with 12 bases between them. This CDR3 is 13 amino acids long. Looked up from germline, CDR1 is MNHEY and CDR2 is SMNVEV (reference sequence). Here the CDR3 reads CASGWRDNTEAFF. The CDR3, as DNA: TGTGCCAGCGGGTGGAGGGATAACACTGAAGCTTTCTTT.

This clonotype was detected many times. This chain links TRBV2 with TRBJ2-1; no clear D. V lost 3 bases and J lost 5, with 11 bases in between. This CDR3 comprises 14 residues. Germline V CDR1 and CDR2: SNHLY, FYNNEI. DNA of the CDR3: TGTGCCAGCAGTGAGGTTAGCTTGGACAATGAGCAGTTCTTC. It specifies CASSEVSLDNEQFF. Full variable domain (remainder filled in from reference TRBV2 and TRBJ2-1): EPEVTQTPSHQVTQMGQEVILRCVPISNHLYFYWYRQILGQKVEFLVSFYNNEISEKSEIFDDQFSVERPDGSNFTLKIRSTKLEDSAMYFCASSEVSLDNEQFFGPGTRLTVL.

This clonotype was observed a few times. The rearrangement joins TRBV7-9 to TRBJ1-1; D might be TRBD1 (5 bases). The CDR3 runs 14 residues. CDR1 SEHNR and CDR2 FQNEAQ come from the germline V gene (reference sequence). V dropped 4 bases and J dropped 7 bases, with 16 bases sitting between them. CDR3 in DNA: TGTGCCAGCAGCTACAGAGGCCAGGGCCATGAAGCTTTCTTT. Protein: CASSYRGQGHEAFF.

The V call is TRBV28, the J call TRBJ2-1; 14 bases agree with TRBD2. CDR3 length: 16 amino acids. Unmatched junction bases numbered 10, after V lost 7 bases and J lost 8 bases. Germline CDR1 MDHEN, CDR2 SYDVKM. CDR3 DNA: TGTGCCAGCACCCTAAGAGGGACTAGCGGGAGCCATGAGCAGTTCTTC. Translating gives CASTLRGTSGSHEQFF.

This clonotype was seen repeatedly, ten times or more. The chain combines TRBV7-2 with TRBJ1-1; D gene ambiguous. The CDR3 is made up of 13 amino acids. From germline, CDR1 is SGHTA and CDR2 FQGNSA. The V gene lost 1 base and the J gene lost 2 bases, with 5 bases spanning the gap. CDR3 region: CASSLVVNTEAFF. CDR3 sequence (DNA): TGTGCCAGCAGCTTAGTAGTTAACACTGAAGCTTTCTTT.

The sample holds a few counts of this clonotype. The chain recombines TRBV29-1 with TRBJ2-1; 7 bases line up with TRBD2. CDR1 is SQVTM, CDR2 ANQGSEA, per germline. With 6 bases clipped from V and 6 bases from J, the junction kept 5 bases outside the gene matches. CDR3 size: 12 residues. The CDR3 reads CSVVRTSNEQFF. CDR3 sequence (DNA): TGCAGCGTGGTACGGACTAGCAATGAGCAGTTCTTC.

This clonotype has just one count. V usage is TRBV20-1 and J usage is TRBJ2-7; a weak D match, TRBD1 (6 bases). This CDR3 region has 14 residues. Germline V lookup: CDR1 DFQATT, CDR2 SNEGSKA (reference sequence). The V and J ends lost 5 bases and 4 bases respectively, with 18 bases between them. The CDR3, as DNA: TGCAGTGCTGGGGACAAGGGTGTAAAGTACGAGCAGTACTTC. Translating gives CSAGDKGVKYEQYF.

This clonotype showed up many times. The chain employs TRBV7-8 and TRBJ2-2, with 11 bases lining up with TRBD1. Germline trimming cut 7 bases from V and 7 bases from J; bases unmatched to any gene: 5. The CDR3 loop spans 14 amino acids. Germline assignment: CDR1 SGHVS and CDR2 FQNEAQ. CDR3 sequence reads: CASTGQGAIGELFF. The DNA for the CDR3 is TGTGCCAGCACCGGACAGGGGGCGATCGGGGAGCTGTTTTTT.

This chain connects TRBV19 to TRBJ2-6, with D possibly TRBD2 on 5 matching bases. The CDR3 totals 17 residues. Germline loops: CDR1 LNHDA, CDR2 SQIVND (reference sequence). V lost 0 bases and J 0 bases, leaving 9 bases between the germline ends. This CDR3 reads CASSIDHGDSGANVLTF. The CDR3 DNA sequence: TGTGCCAGTAGTATAGACCACGGGGACTCTGGGGCCAACGTCCTGACTTTC. Filled out from reference TRBV19 and TRBJ2-6, the complete variable domain reads DGGITQSPKYLFRKEGQNVTLSCEQNLNHDAMYWYRQDPGQGLRLIYYSQIVNDFQKGDIAEGYSVSREKKESFPLTVTSAQKNPTAFYLCASSIDHGDSGANVLTFGAGSRLTVL.

This clonotype was recorded many times. The chain has TRBV7-3 and TRBJ1-2; D is ambiguous. CDR3 length: 13 residues. V was pared by 2 bases and J by 2 bases, with 6 bases between. CDR1 SGHTA and CDR2 FQGTGA come from the germline V gene. CDR3 nucleotide sequence: TGTGCCAGCAGCTTAGTAGGGAACTATGGCTACACCTTC. This translates into CASSLVGNYGYTF.

This clonotype was picked up many times. The J gene is TRBJ1-3, the V gene TRBV6-6; D is unclear. Trimming shortened V by 2 bases and J by 8 bases, and 4 bases separated the two germline ends. The germline V gene encodes CDR1 MNHNY and CDR2 SVGAGI (reference sequence). The CDR3 loop spans 11 amino acids. CDR3 nucleotide sequence: TGTGCCAGCAGTTACCGGGACACCATATATTTT. Translating gives CASSYRDTIYF.

The table lists this clonotype with a few counts. The chain employs TRBV14 and TRBJ1-1, with D maybe TRBD1 (5 bases). CDR1 SGHDN and CDR2 FVKESK come from the germline V gene. CDR3 size: 14 residues. The V gene lost 5 bases and the J gene lost 5 bases, with 15 bases spanning the gap. This CDR3 is CASSARAGMTEAFF. In DNA, the CDR3 is TGTGCCAGCAGCGCCCGTGCAGGGATGACTGAAGCTTTCTTT.

The chain carries TRBV29-1 and TRBJ2-3, with 14 bases matching TRBD2. The V gene's germline CDR1 is SQVTM and CDR2 ANQGSEA. CDR3 length: 16 amino acids. The V segment lost 6 bases and the J segment 5 bases; nucleotides outside the gene matches: 10. The CDR3 here is CSVSRLAGGPRDTQYF. The CDR3 DNA is TGCAGCGTGTCGAGACTAGCGGGGGGGCCCAGAGATACGCAGTATTTT.

This clonotype was counted many times. The V call is TRBV7-2, the J call TRBJ2-3; 9 bases agree with TRBD2. The J segment lost 6 bases and the V segment lost 0 bases, leaving 7 bases of the junction unmatched. Germline V gives CDR1 SGHTA, CDR2 FQGNSA. The CDR3 totals 16 residues. The CDR3 region has the DNA TGTGCCAGCAGCTTAGCGGCGGGGGGGGCCCCCGATACGCAGTATTTT. Translated, it gives CASSLAAGGAPDTQYF.

This clonotype has a count of ten or more. V gene TRBV7-9 combines with J gene TRBJ2-5, with 8 bases matching TRBD1. CDR3 length equals 14 residues. V was pared by 1 base and J by 3 bases, with 1 base of the junction left unmatched. Germline V gives CDR1 SEHNR, CDR2 FQNEAQ (reference sequence). Written as DNA, the CDR3 is TGTGCCAGCAGCTTAGGGGACAGGAAAGAGACCCAGTACTTC. It yields the protein CASSLGDRKETQYF.

This chain joins TRBV28 and TRBJ2-5; TRBD2 matches 9 bases. V gave up 5 bases and J gave up 1 base; unmatched junction bases: 2. The CDR3 runs to 14 residues. Per germline, CDR1 MDHEN and CDR2 SYDVKM. In DNA, the CDR3 is TGTGCCAGCAGTCTAGCGGGGCCCCAAGAGACCCAGTACTTC. This codes for CASSLAGPQETQYF.

This chain uses TRBV14 with TRBJ1-3; D uncertain. Germline V gene lookup returns CDR1 SGHDN and CDR2 FVKESK. Between the trimmed V and J ends, which lost 3 bases and 3 bases, there was a span of 12 bases. This CDR3 has 15 amino acids. CDR3 sequence (DNA): TGTGCCAGCAGCCAGATGCTATTGGGTGGAAACACCATATATTTT. Amino acids: CASSQMLLGGNTIYF. The full variable domain, completed using reference TRBV14 and TRBJ1-3, is EAGVTQFPSHSVIEKGQTVTLRCDPISGHDNLYWYRRVMGKEIKFLLHFVKESKQDESGMPNNRFLAERTGGTYSTLKVQPAELEDSGVYFCASSQMLLGGNTIYFGEGSWLTVV.

On this clonotype: A much larger clone differs by one base, so this may be a read error. Lacking the conserved final phenylalanine or tryptophan, this CDR3 likely reflects a read error. The rearrangement joins TRBV7-2 to TRBJ2-5; D unresolved. CDR3 size: 9 residues. Trimming took 11 bases from V and 5 from J, leaving 6 bases between them. Germline CDR1 reads SGHTA; CDR2 reads FQGNSA. The DNA for the CDR3 is TGTGCCTGTGGGGAGACCCAGTACTCC. It is translated as CACGETQYS.

Many counts were recorded for this clonotype. This chain uses TRBV7-2 with TRBJ2-2, with D possibly being TRBD1 (5 bases). CDR1 SGHTA and CDR2 FQGNSA come from the germline V gene. The CDR3 is 14 amino acids. V was cut by 3 bases and J by 7 bases, with 12 bases left in between. The CDR3 protein is CASSFSRAGGELFF. The DNA of the CDR3 is TGTGCCAGCAGCTTTAGCAGGGCCGGCGGGGAGCTGTTTTTT.

This clonotype was detected many times. The genes are TRBV11-2 and TRBJ2-1; D ambiguous. With 1 base removed from V and 5 bases from J, the gap between germline ends came to 12 bases. Germline-derived CDR1 and CDR2 are SGHAT and FQNNGV. The CDR3 is made up of 15 amino acids. The CDR3 protein is CASSLGPKPNNEQFF. The DNA for the CDR3 is TGTGCCAGCAGCTTAGGTCCGAAGCCCAACAATGAGCAGTTCTTC. Filled out from reference TRBV11-2 and TRBJ2-1, the complete variable domain reads EAGVAQSPRYKIIEKRQSVAFWCNPISGHATLYWYQQILGQGPKLLIQFQNNGVVDDSQLPKDRFSAERLKGVDSTLKIQPAKLEDSAVYLCASSLGPKPNNEQFFGPGTRLTVL.

This clonotype was recorded at least ten times. The chain has TRBV7-2 and TRBJ1-4; 7 nucleotides agree with TRBD1. CDR1 and CDR2 (germline): SGHTA, FQGNSA. The CDR3 is 15 amino acids. V lost 5 bases to trimming and J lost 5 bases; unmatched junction nucleotides: 8. CDR3 protein: CASSAQTGLNEKLFF. The DNA for the CDR3 is TGTGCCAGCAGCGCGCAGACAGGGCTGAATGAAAAACTGTTTTTT.

The genes are TRBV28 and TRBJ2-2; the D is unclear. This CDR3 has 12 residues. Germline CDR1 MDHEN, CDR2 SYDVKM. V was cut by 8 bases and J by 5 bases, with 9 bases left in between. CDR3 DNA sequence: TGTGCCAGCCTTACTGGAACCGGGGAGCTGTTTTTT. Its translation is CASLTGTGELFF.